This TCR beta chain was found in a study of Ad26.COV2.S vaccination and SARS-CoV-2 variants. Measured with immunoSEQ multiplex PCR; TCRdb has only the in-frame clones, and not every one. The sample contains fewer than 500,000 clones, less than 95% of which appear only once. This clone has more than one count but fewer than ten. Within the sample, other DNA sequences also encode this same CDR3. Treatment specified: 15 to 20 received Ad26.COV2.S at low or high dose, single or two shots; about five received placebo; per-sample allocation not given. The samples were gathered on day 63 after the first injection of vaccine or placebo. The CDR3 extends over 13 amino acids. Trimming cost V 0 bases and J 3 bases, with 3 bases left between them. Germline values: CDR1 SEHNR, CDR2 FQNEAQ (reference sequence).

The chain recombines TRBV7-9 with TRBJ1-5; the D is unclear. This receptor was identified in a person between 18 and 65 years old who received the Ad26.COV2.S COVID-19 vaccine or a placebo. The material sequenced was peripheral blood, taken in a trial of Ad26.COV2.S vaccine versus placebo. The CDR3 sequence is CASSLAPNQPQHF. The DNA of the CDR3 is TGTGCCAGCAGCTTAGCCCCCAATCAGCCCCAGCATTTT.